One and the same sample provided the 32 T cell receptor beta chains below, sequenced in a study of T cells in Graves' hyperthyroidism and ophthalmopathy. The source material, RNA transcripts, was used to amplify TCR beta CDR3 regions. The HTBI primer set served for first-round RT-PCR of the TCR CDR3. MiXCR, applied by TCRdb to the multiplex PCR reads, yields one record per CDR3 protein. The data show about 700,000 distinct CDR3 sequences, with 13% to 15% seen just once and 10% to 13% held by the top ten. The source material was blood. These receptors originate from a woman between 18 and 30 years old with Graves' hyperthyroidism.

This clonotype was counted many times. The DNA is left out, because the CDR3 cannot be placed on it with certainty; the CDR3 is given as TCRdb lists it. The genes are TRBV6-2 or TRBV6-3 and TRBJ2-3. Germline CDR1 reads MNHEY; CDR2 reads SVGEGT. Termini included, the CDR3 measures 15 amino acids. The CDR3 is CASSVAGGLAIRSIF.

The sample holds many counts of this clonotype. This chain's CDR3 is CASSYRVEQYF. The CDR3 bases are TGTGCCAGCAGTTACCGCGTCGAGCAGTACTTC. The J gene is TRBJ2-7, the V gene TRBV6-2 or TRBV6-3; D uncertain. There are 11 residues in the CDR3. Looked up from germline, CDR1 is MNHEY and CDR2 is SVGEGT. Between the trimmed V and J ends, which lost 2 bases and 6 bases, there was a span of 5 bases.

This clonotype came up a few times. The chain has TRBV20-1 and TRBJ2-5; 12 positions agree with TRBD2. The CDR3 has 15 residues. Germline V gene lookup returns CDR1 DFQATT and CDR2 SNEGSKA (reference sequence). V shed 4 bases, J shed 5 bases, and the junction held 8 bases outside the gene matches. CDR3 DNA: TGCAGTGCTACATCTAGCGGGAGGGCCCGGGAGACCCAGTACTTC. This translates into CSATSSGRARETQYF.

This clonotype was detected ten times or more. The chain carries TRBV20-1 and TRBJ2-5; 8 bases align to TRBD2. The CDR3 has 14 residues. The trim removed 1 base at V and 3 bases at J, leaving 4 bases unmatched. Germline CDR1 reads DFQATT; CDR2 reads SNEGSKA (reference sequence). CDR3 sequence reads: CSARVGRGEETQYF. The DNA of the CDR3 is TGCAGTGCTAGAGTTGGGCGGGGGGAAGAGACCCAGTACTTC.

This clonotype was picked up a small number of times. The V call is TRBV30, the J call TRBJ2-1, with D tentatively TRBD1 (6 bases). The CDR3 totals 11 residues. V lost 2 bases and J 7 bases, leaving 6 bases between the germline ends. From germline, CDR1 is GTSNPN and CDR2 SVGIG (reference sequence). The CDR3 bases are TGTGCCTGGAGTCAGGGGAATGAGCAGTTCTTC. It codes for CAWSQGNEQFF. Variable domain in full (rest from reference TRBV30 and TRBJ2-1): SQTIHQWPATLVQPVGSPLSLECTVEGTSNPNLYWYRQAAGRGLQLLFYSVGIGQISSEVPQNLSASRPQDRQFILSSKKLLLSDSGFYLCAWSQGNEQFFGPGTRLTVL.

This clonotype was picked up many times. DNA of the CDR3: TGTGCCAGCAGAGACACTAGCGGCTTAGCCTACGAGCAGTACTTC. Amino acid sequence: CASRDTSGLAYEQYF. V usage is TRBV2 and J usage is TRBJ2-7; 8 bases match TRBD2. CDR3 length equals 15 residues. Germline CDR1 SNHLY, CDR2 FYNNEI. Trimming took 6 bases from V and 2 from J; bases not matched to a gene: 9.

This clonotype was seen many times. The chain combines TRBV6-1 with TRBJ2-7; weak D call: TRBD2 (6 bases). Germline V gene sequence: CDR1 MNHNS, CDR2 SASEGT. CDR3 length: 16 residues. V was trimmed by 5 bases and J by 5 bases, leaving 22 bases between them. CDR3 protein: CASSTVVGGRPDEQYF. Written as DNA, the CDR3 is TGTGCCAGCAGTACGGTAGTGGGGGGACGGCCCGACGAGCAGTACTTC.

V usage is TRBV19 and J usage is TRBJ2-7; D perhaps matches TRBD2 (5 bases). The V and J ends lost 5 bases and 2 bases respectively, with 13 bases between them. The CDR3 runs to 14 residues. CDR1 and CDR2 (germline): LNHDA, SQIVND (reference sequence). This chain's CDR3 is CASSRGFGPYEQYF. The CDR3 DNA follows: TGTGCCAGTAGTCGGGGATTTGGGCCCTACGAGCAGTACTTC.

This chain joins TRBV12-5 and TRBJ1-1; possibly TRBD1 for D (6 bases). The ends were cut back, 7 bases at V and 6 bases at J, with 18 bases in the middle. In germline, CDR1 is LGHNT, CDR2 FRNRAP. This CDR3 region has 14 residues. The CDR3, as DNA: TGTGCTAGTGCCAGAGGGGGGGGCGCTCCTGAAGCTTTCTTT. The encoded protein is CASARGGGAPEAFF.

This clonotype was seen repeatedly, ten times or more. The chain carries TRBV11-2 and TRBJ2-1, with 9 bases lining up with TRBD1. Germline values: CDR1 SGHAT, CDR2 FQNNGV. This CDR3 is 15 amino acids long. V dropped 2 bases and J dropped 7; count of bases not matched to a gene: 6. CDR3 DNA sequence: TGTGCCAGCAGCTTACCCGGGACAGGGTGGAATGAGCAGTTCTTC. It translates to CASSLPGTGWNEQFF.

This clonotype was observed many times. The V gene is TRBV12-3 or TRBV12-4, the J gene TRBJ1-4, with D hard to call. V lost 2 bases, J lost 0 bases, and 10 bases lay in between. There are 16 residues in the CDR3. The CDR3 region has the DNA TGTGCCAGCAGTTTATCGGCTCCAGCAACTAATGAAAAACTGTTTTTT. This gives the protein CASSLSAPATNEKLFF.

CDR3 bases: TGTGCCCGCATCTACAGGGGGACGATGAACACTGAAGCTTTCTTT. Translating it yields CARIYRGTMNTEAFF. J is TRBJ1-1 and V is TRBV6-1; TRBD1 matches 8 bases. This CDR3 comprises 15 residues. The V gene's germline CDR1 is MNHNS and CDR2 SASEGT. The V gene end was trimmed by 11 bases and the J gene end by 0 bases; junction bases not matched to a gene: 11.

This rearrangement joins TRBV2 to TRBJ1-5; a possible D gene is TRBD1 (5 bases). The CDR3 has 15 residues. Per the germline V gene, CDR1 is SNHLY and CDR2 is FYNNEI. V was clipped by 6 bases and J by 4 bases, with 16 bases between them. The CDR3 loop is CASRSGVGWNQPQHF. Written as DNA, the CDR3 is TGTGCCAGCAGGTCGGGGGTAGGGTGGAATCAGCCCCAGCATTTT.

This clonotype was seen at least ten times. In nucleotides, the CDR3 is TGCGCCAGCCGGAGCGGGAGCAGCGAGCAGTACTTC. Translation: CASRSGSSEQYF. V is TRBV5-1 and J is TRBJ2-7; 8 positions agree with TRBD2. This CDR3 contains 12 residues. Germline CDR1 reads SGHRS; CDR2 reads YFSETQ. J was trimmed by 6 bases and V by 7 bases; bases with no gene match: 6.

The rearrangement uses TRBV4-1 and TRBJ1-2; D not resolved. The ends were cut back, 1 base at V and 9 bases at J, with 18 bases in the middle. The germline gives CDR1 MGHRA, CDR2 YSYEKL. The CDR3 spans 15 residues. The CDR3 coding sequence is TGCGCCAGCAGCCAAGTCGACCCCCTGAGAAGTAGCTACACCTTC. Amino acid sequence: CASSQVDPLRSSYTF.

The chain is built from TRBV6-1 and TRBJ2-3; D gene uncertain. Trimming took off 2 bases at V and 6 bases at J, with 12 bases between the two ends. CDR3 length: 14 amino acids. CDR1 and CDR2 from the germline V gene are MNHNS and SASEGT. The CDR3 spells CASSETTGVDTQYF. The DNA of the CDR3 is TGTGCCAGCAGTGAAACCACGGGCGTCGATACGCAGTATTTT.

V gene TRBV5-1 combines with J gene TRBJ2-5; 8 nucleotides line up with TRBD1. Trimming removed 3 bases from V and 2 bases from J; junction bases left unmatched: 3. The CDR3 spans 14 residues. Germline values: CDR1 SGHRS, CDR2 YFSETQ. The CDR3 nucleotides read TGCGCCAGCAGCTGGAGGGACAGGCAAGAGACCCAGTACTTC. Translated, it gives CASSWRDRQETQYF.

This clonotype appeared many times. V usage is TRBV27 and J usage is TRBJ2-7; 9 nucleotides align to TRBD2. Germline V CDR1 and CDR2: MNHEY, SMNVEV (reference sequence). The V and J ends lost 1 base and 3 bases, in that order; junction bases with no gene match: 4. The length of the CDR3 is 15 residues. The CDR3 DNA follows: TGTGCCAGCAGTTTATTGAGTAGCGGGAGCTACGAGCAGTACTTC. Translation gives CASSLLSSGSYEQYF.

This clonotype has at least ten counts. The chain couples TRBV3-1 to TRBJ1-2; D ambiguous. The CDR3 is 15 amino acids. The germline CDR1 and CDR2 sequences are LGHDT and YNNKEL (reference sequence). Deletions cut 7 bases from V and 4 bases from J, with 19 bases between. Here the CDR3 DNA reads TGTGCCAGCAAATCGGATCGCTCGGACCCCTATGGCTACACCTTC. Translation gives CASKSDRSDPYGYTF.

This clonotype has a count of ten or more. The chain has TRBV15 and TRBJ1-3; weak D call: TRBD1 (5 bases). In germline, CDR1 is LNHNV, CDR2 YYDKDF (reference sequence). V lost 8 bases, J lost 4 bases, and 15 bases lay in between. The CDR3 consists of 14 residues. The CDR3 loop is CATRATGGGNTIYF. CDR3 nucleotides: TGTGCCACCCGGGCAACTGGGGGAGGAAACACCATATATTTT.

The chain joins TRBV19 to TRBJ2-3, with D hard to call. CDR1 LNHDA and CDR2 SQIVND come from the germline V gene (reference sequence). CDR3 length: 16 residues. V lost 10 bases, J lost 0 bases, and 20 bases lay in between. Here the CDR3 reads CATSGRPAQSTDTQYF. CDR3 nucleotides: TGTGCCACCAGTGGTCGTCCAGCCCAAAGCACAGATACGCAGTATTTT. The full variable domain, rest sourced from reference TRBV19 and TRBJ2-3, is DGGITQSPKYLFRKEGQNVTLSCEQNLNHDAMYWYRQDPGQGLRLIYYSQIVNDFQKGDIAEGYSVSREKKESFPLTVTSAQKNPTAFYLCATSGRPAQSTDTQYFGPGTRLTVL.

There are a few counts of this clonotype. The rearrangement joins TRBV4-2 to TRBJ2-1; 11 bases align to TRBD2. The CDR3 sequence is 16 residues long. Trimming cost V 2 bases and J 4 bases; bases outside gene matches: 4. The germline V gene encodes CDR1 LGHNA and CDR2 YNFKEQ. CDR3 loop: CASSQILAGVYNEQFF. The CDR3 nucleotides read TGTGCCAGCAGCCAAATACTAGCGGGAGTATACAATGAGCAGTTCTTC.

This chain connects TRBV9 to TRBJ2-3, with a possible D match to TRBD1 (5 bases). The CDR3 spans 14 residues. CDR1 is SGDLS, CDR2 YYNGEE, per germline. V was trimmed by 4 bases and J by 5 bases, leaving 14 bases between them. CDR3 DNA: TGTGCCAGCAGCCCCTTGGGGCAGGGAGATACGCAGTATTTT. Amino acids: CASSPLGQGDTQYF.

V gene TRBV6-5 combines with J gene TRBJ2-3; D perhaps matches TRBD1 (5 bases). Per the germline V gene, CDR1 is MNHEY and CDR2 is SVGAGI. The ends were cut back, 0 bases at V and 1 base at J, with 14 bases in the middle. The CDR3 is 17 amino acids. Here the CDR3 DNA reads TGTGCCAGCAGTTACTCGAGGAGTGGGGCTGGCACAGATACGCAGTATTTT. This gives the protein CASSYSRSGAGTDTQYF.

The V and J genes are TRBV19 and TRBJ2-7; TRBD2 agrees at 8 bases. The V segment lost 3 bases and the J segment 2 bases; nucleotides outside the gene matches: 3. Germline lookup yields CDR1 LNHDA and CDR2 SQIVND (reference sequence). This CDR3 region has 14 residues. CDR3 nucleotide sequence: TGTGCCAGTAGTATGACTAGCGCTACCTACGAGCAGTACTTC. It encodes CASSMTSATYEQYF.

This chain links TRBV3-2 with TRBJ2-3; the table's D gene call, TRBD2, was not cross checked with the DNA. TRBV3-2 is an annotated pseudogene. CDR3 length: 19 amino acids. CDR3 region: CASSQCLASGRAGLDTQYF. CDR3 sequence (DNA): TGTGCCAGCAGCCAATGTTTGGCTAGCGGGAGGGCCGGGTTAGATACGCAGTATTTT.

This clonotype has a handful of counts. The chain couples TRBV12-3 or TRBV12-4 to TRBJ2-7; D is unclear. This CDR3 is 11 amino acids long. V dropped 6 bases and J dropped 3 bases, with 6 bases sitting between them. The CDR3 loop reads CASRNLYEQYF. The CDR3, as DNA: TGTGCCAGCAGAAATCTCTACGAGCAGTACTTC.

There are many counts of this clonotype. CDR3 sequence: CASSLSGDTGELFF. Here the CDR3 DNA reads TGCGCCAGCAGCCTCTCGGGGGACACCGGGGAGCTGTTTTTT. The rearrangement joins TRBV5-1 to TRBJ2-2; D perhaps matches TRBD2 (6 bases). The germline V and J ends were trimmed by 4 bases and 3 bases, with 10 bases remaining between them. Germline loops: CDR1 SGHRS, CDR2 YFSETQ. The CDR3 is 14 amino acids.

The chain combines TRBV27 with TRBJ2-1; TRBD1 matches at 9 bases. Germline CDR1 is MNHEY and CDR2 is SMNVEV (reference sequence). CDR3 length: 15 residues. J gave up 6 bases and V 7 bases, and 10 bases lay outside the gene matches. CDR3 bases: TGTGCCAGCAATAAGTGGGGGACAGGGATCAATGAGCAGTTCTTC. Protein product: CASNKWGTGINEQFF.

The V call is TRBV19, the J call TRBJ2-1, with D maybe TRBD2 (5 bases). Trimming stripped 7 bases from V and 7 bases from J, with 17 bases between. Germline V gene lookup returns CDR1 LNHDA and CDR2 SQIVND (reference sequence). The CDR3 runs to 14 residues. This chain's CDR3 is CASTMGDYGNEQFF. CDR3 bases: TGTGCCAGTACCATGGGAGACTATGGGAATGAGCAGTTCTTC.

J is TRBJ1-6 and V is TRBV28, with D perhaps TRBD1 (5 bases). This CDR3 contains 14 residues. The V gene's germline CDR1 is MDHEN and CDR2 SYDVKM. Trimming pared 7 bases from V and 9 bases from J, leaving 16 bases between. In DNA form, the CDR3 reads TGTGCCAGCATCCCTAGCCTGGGGGGTTCACCCCTCCACTTT. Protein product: CASIPSLGGSPLHF.

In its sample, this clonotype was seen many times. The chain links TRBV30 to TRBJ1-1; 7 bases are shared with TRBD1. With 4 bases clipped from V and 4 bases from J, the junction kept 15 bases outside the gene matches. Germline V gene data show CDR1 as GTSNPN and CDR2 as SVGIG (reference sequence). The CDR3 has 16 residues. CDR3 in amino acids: CAWTPTGRGQVTEAFF. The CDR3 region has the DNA TGTGCCTGGACCCCGACAGGGAGGGGGCAGGTCACTGAAGCTTTCTTT.